The present T cell receptor (beta chain) was sequenced within a study of T cells in Graves' hyperthyroidism and ophthalmopathy (dated by TCRdb to the late 2010s). Broadly, across the study: Peripheral blood was collected at initial diagnosis, before any treatment. The paper reports TCR Vbeta CDR3 sequencing of fewer than 150 peripheral blood samples: fewer than 50 ophthalmopathy, under 80 hyperthyroidism and around 17 progressor patients. The approximately 90 discovery patients were divided at random into training and test sets in a 7:3 ratio. TCR V-J signatures able to tell the groups apart were searched for in a discovery cohort of 100 or so patients, of whom over 40 had Graves' ophthalmopathy and about 60 had stable Graves' hyperthyroidism. An independent validation cohort of around 19 hyperthyroidism patients and roughly 16 patients who later progressed to ophthalmopathy tested prospective prediction of ophthalmopathy. The study also compared thyroid tissue and blood T-cell repertoires from over 5 Graves' hyperthyroidism patients. Following sampling, methimazole starting at 30 mg daily was given to hyperthyroidism patients, and high-dose intravenous methylprednisolone was given to ophthalmopathy patients.

CDR1 and CDR2 were assigned from the germline V gene as MDHEN and SYDVKM. The CDR3 numbers 17 residues from cysteine through phenylalanine. Only the CDR3 part of the read is kept: 51 bases, read in frame from the first base. V gives up 5 bases and J gives up 2 bases, and the segment between their germline ends measures 19 bases. The TCR beta CDR3 regions were amplified from RNA transcripts. The first round of RT-PCR for the TCR CDR3 was performed with the HTBI primer set and the Qiagen OneStep RT-PCR kit. Libraries were constructed in a second round of multiplex PCR, after which size selection and purification were carried out. Libraries were sequenced paired-end with 100 bp reads on an Illumina HiSeq2000. The paper's data handling went like this. SOAPnuke was used to process the raw data, with reads discarded if the reads contained adapters or uncalled bases, had a mean Phred below 15, or lacked an exact constant-primer or identifier match. COPE v1.2.5 was used to merge the high-quality paired reads, and each unique nucleotide sequence was defined as a clonotype. MiTCR v1.1 was used to align the clonotypes against IMGT TRBV, TRBD and TRBJ reference segments. Analysis was restricted to V-J combinations with a frequency above 0.0001, which covered 99.2% of repertoires. The TCS score was defined as F50 (clonal expansion) divided by E x V (chaos), with BLOSUM62-based TCRdist calculated between CDR3 peptides within each V-J. Welch's t-statistics and random forest reduced just over 500 V-J features to roughly 13, which were used in a naive Bayes classifier (R e1071). Starting from the raw public reads, TCRdb applied fastp trimming at Q25, assembled clones with MiXCR and retained in-frame beta chains. Every CDR3 protein is listed once, alongside the most common genes and DNA of its rows. None of the V and J calls come from the authors' own analysis; TCRdb made them. Across this sample there are hundreds of thousands of distinct CDR3 sequences, with around 13% seen only once. The ten largest clones take up roughly 10% of the sample.

At least ten counts were recorded for this clonotype. Which antigen it targets is not known. No much larger clone is present one base from it, and per-base qualities are unavailable. What the study reported, not specific to this receptor: Sample size was not statistically predetermined, and blinding of investigators to group allocation was not performed. Most expanded thyroid clonotypes (frequency above 0.001) were also detected in blood, suggesting blood repertoires may reflect thyroid immune responses. In cross-validation, a model built on a 13 V-J signature told ophthalmopathy apart from stable hyperthyroidism with approximately 90% sensitivity and about 81% specificity, and in testing the same model reached 80%/75%. In validation, the model predicted progression to ophthalmopathy with around 71% sensitivity and about 73% specificity, a median of 6.5 months before onset.

A patient counted as having stable Graves' hyperthyroidism if no progression to ophthalmopathy occurred over 18 months of follow-up. Hyperthyroidism patients were newly diagnosed, had a disease duration of under 2 months, and were aged 18 to 65 years. Patients with uncontrolled infections, other autoimmune diseases, pregnancy or lactation were excluded. Diagnoses were established on the basis of clinical symptoms, serum thyroxine and TRAb, thyroid ultrasound, and orbital computed tomography. PBMCs were isolated from more than 8 ml of fresh peripheral blood by Ficoll-Paque density gradient centrifugation. Total RNA was extracted with Trizol reagent, and quality was checked on an Agilent 2100 Bioanalyzer.

The rearrangement combines TRBV28 with TRBJ1-3, with a weak D call of TRBD1 (5 bases match). Material: blood. This clonotype originated in a woman between 18 and 29 years old with Graves' hyperthyroidism. The CDR3 protein sequence reads: CASSARGPVLAGNTIYF. The DNA sequence is TGTGCCAGCAGTGCCCGGGGCCCCGTACTCGCTGGAAACACCATATATTTT.